A selection of T cell receptor beta chains follows, all from one sample in a study of Graves' ophthalmopathy and Graves' hyperthyroidism. TCRdb ran MiXCR on the multiplex PCR reads and lists one entry per CDR3 protein. The profile shows about 550,000 distinct CDR3 sequences, 35% to 45% of them singletons. The sequenced sample was peripheral blood or thyroid tissue (not recorded which). The receptor source for this set is an adult man with Graves' hyperthyroidism. Each CDR3 is given with its conserved first and last residue. A D gene is named only where the DNA matches it firmly. Some rows have no size entry. The others give once, few or many, or a class for an expanded clone.

clone_size j_call d_call v_call cdr3_aa cdr3_nt
many TRBJ1-1 TRBD1 TRBV20-1 CSARDRVLNTEAFF TGCAGTGCTCGGGACAGGGTGCTGAACACTGAAGCTTTCTTT
many TRBJ1-2 TRBD1 TRBV7-8 CASSVDRGYGYTF TGTGCCAGCAGCGTCGACAGGGGCTATGGCTACACCTTC
NA TRBJ2-5 NA TRBV7-3 CASPWGLVQETQYF TGTGCTAGTCCCTGGGGGCTTGTCCAAGAGACCCAGTACTTC
many TRBJ2-5 NA TRBV29-1 CSVPDVQETQYF TGCAGCGTGCCGGATGTACAAGAGACCCAGTACTTC
NA TRBJ2-5 TRBD2 TRBV15 CATSRTAGGPQETQYF TGTGCCACCAGCAGGACAGCGGGGGGGCCCCAAGAGACCCAGTACTTC
many TRBJ2-5 NA TRBV18 CASSPQGQETQYF TGTGCCAGCTCACCCCAGGGGCAAGAGACCCAGTACTTC
many TRBJ2-5 TRBD1 TRBV9 CASSATGTGGTETQYF TGTGCCAGCAGCGCCACCGGGACAGGGGGCACAGAGACCCAGTACTTC
NA TRBJ2-5 NA TRBV3-1 CASTSYSGKETQYF TGTGCCAGCACTTCTTATAGCGGTAAAGAGACCCAGTACTTC
many TRBJ2-5 TRBD2 TRBV5-1 CASSLLAGGETQYF TGCGCCAGCAGCTTACTAGCGGGAGGGGAGACCCAGTACTTC
few TRBJ1-5 NA TRBV20-1 CSASQNQPQHF TGCAGTGCTAGTCAAAATCAGCCCCAGCATTTT
many TRBJ2-2 TRBD2 TRBV14 CASSQELAGAGELFF TGTGCCAGCAGCCAAGAACTAGCGGGTGCCGGGGAGCTGTTTTTT
NA TRBJ1-2 TRBD1 TRBV7-9 CASSRKTGQETHGYTF TGTGCCAGCAGCCGTAAGACAGGGCAAGAGACCCATGGCTACACCTTC
many TRBJ1-6 NA TRBV27 CASSLTVSDNSPLHF TGTGCCAGCAGTTTGACAGTTTCTGATAATTCACCCCTCCACTTT
NA TRBJ1-1 TRBD1 TRBV7-3 CASSPRQGRGTEAFF TGTGCCAGCAGCCCAAGACAGGGAAGAGGGACTGAAGCTTTCTTT
NA TRBJ2-3 TRBD1 TRBV12-3/TRBV12-4 CASSQGAADTQYF TGTGCCAGCAGTCAGGGGGCTGCAGATACGCAGTATTTT
few TRBJ2-7 TRBD1 TRBV11-1 CASSPRDRGLDEQYF TGTGCCAGCAGCCCCCGGGACAGGGGGCTCGACGAGCAGTACTTC
many TRBJ2-3 TRBD2 TRBV10-3 CAISPGLAGRTQYF TGTGCCATCAGCCCGGGACTAGCGGGACGTACGCAGTATTTT
many TRBJ2-5 NA TRBV10-3 CAISRDGETQYF TGTGCCATCTCAAGGGATGGGGAGACCCAGTACTTC
NA TRBJ2-1 NA TRBV5-1 CASSFSDRNEQFF TGTGCCAGCAGCTTCTCGGACAGAAATGAGCAGTTCTTC
many TRBJ2-7 TRBD1 TRBV5-1 CASSLRQGAEYEQYF TGCGCCAGCAGCCTCAGACAGGGGGCGGAGTACGAGCAGTACTTC
NA TRBJ2-1 TRBD1 TRBV7-2 CASSSGTGYNEQFF TGTGCCAGCAGTTCCGGGACAGGGTACAATGAGCAGTTCTTC
few TRBJ2-3 TRBD2 TRBV7-2 CASSSGLGSPDTQYF TGTGCCAGCAGCTCGGGACTAGGTTCGCCAGATACGCAGTATTTT
few TRBJ1-4 NA TRBV7-9 CASSLGGVLNEKLFF TGTGCCAGCAGCTTAGGAGGGGTCCTTAATGAAAAACTGTTTTTT
few TRBJ1-6 NA TRBV6-5 CASRVRVYNSPLHF TGTGCCAGCAGGGTGAGGGTCTATAATTCACCCCTCCACTTT
many TRBJ1-1 NA TRBV5-6 CASSTGPSVRAFF TGTGCCAGCAGCACTGGACCTTCCGTGCGAGCTTTCTTT
NA TRBJ2-6 NA TRBV7-2 CASSYGTSNTGANVLTF TGTGCCAGCAGCTACGGGACATCGAACACCGGGGCCAACGTCCTGACTTTC
many TRBJ1-2 NA TRBV9 CASSVELGFYGYTF TGTGCCAGCAGCGTAGAACTGGGTTTCTATGGCTACACCTTC
NA TRBJ2-1 TRBD2 TRBV20-1 CSAGLAGGLNEQFF TGCAGTGCTGGACTAGCGGGGGGGCTTAATGAGCAGTTCTTC
NA TRBJ2-5 NA TRBV2 CAISDHLEQETQYF TGTGCCATCAGTGATCATCTAGAACAAGAGACCCAGTACTTC
many TRBJ2-5 NA TRBV24-1 CATSDAQRAGETQYF TGTGCCACCAGTGATGCACAGAGGGCCGGCGAGACCCAGTACTTC
many TRBJ2-5 TRBD1 TRBV20-1 CSAEVGTGQETQYF TGCAGTGCCGAAGTCGGGACAGGCCAAGAGACCCAGTACTTC
NA TRBJ1-2 NA TRBV29-1 CSVAEGYGYTF TGCAGCGTAGCAGAGGGTTATGGCTACACCTTC
few TRBJ2-7 NA TRBV28 CASSPPRGEQYF TGTGCCAGCAGTCCCCCGAGGGGGGAGCAGTACTTC
NA TRBJ1-1 NA TRBV27 CASSLSRDTEASF TGTGCCAGCAGTTTATCAAGGGACACTGAAGCTTCCTTT
NA TRBJ2-7 TRBD1 TRBV5-1 CASSVGQSCEQYF TGCGCCAGCAGCGTGGGACAGTCCTGCGAGCAGTACTTC
many TRBJ1-1 NA TRBV20-1 CSAKTVSEAFF TGCAGTGCTAAGACCGTAAGTGAAGCTTTCTTT
many TRBJ1-1 NA TRBV7-2 CASSLGGLGTEAFF TGTGCCAGCAGCTTAGGAGGGTTGGGGACTGAAGCTTTCTTT
many TRBJ2-2 TRBD2 TRBV15 CATSRKLAGDSMSTGELFF TGTGCCACCAGCAGAAAACTAGCGGGAGATTCCATGAGCACCGGGGAGCTGTTTTTT
NA TRBJ2-3 NA TRBV6-4 CASAAERGGPNTQYF TGTGCCAGCGCAGCCGAGAGGGGGGGCCCCAACACGCAGTATTTT
many TRBJ1-5 NA TRBV20-1 CSASGASHQPQHF TGCAGTGCTTCCGGGGCTTCCCATCAGCCCCAGCATTTT
NA TRBJ1-5 NA TRBV2 CASRPQGGVNQPQHF TGTGCCAGCAGGCCGCAGGGTGGCGTCAATCAGCCCCAGCATTTT
NA TRBJ1-1 TRBD1 TRBV7-9 CASSLTGTGRMNTEAFF TGTGCCAGCAGCCTCACAGGGACAGGGAGAATGAACACTGAAGCTTTCTTT
many TRBJ2-2 NA TRBV7-8 CASSLGTATGELFF TGTGCCAGCAGCTTAGGGACCGCCACCGGGGAGCTGTTTTTT
NA TRBJ1-3 NA TRBV29-1 CSVSEGGTIYF TGCAGCGTTTCGGAGGGAGGCACCATATATTTT
many TRBJ1-5 TRBD1 TRBV20-1 CSATDRGQPQHF TGCAGTGCTACAGACAGGGGGCAGCCCCAGCATTTT
NA TRBJ2-7 NA TRBV7-8 CASSLVYRAYEQYF TGTGCCAGCAGCTTAGTGTATAGGGCTTACGAGCAGTACTTC
once TRBJ2-1 TRBD2 TRBV20-1 CSARSGTSGNKFDEQFF TGCAGTGCTAGATCTGGGACTAGCGGGAATAAGTTCGATGAGCAGTTCTTC
once TRBJ2-5 TRBD2 TRBV9 CDSSSPSGTETQYF TGCGACAGCAGCTCCCCTAGCGGGACCGAAACCCAGTACTTC
many TRBJ1-1 NA TRBV9 CASSTGQPNTEAFF TGTGCCAGCAGCACGGGACAACCGAACACTGAAGCTTTCTTT
few TRBJ2-2 TRBD2 TRBV6-1 CASSDRSGGGTGELFF TGTGCCAGCAGTGATAGGAGCGGGGGTGGAACCGGGGAGCTGTTTTTT
many TRBJ2-7 NA TRBV20-1 CSADGGRDSLEQYF TGCAGTGCCGACGGAGGGAGGGACAGCCTCGAGCAGTACTTC
NA TRBJ1-1 NA TRBV30 CAWSARRRSTEAFF TGTGCCTGGAGTGCACGGCGTCGGAGCACTGAAGCTTTCTTT
many TRBJ2-5 TRBD1 TRBV6-2/TRBV6-3 CASSPLDRAQETQYF TGTGCCAGCAGTCCCTTGGACAGGGCCCAAGAGACCCAGTACTTC
NA TRBJ2-2 TRBD2 TRBV7-4 CAVSFEGGMGTGELFF TGTGCCGTCAGCTTTGAGGGAGGGATGGGCACCGGGGAGCTGTTTTTT
NA TRBJ1-5 NA TRBV7-2 CASSRAPGRSNQPQHF TGTGCCAGCAGTAGGGCCCCGGGGCGTAGCAATCAGCCCCAGCATTTT
many TRBJ1-5 NA TRBV6-5 CASSYFRNQPQHF TGTGCCAGCAGTTACTTCCGAAATCAGCCCCAGCATTTT